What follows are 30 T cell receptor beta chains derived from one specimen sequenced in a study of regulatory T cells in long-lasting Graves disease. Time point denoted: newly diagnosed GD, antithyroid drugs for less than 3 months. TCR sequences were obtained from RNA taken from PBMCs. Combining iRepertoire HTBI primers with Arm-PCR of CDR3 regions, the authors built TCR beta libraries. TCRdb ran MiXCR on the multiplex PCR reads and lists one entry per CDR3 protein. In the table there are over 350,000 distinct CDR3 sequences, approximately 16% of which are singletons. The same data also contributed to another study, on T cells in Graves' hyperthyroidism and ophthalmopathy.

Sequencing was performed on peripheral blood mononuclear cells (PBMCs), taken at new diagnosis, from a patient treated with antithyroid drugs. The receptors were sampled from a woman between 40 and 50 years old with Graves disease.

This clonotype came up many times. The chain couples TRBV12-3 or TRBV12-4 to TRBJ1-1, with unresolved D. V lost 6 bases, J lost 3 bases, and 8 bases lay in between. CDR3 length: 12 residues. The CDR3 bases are TGTGCCAGCAGCTCCGCGTACACTGAAGCTTTCTTT. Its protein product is CASSSAYTEAFF.

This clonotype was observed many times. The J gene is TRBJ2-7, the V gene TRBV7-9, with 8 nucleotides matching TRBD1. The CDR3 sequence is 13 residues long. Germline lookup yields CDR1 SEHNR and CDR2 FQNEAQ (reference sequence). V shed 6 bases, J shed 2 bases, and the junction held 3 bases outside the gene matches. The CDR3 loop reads CASSTGGPYEQYF. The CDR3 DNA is TGTGCCAGCAGTACAGGGGGTCCCTACGAGCAGTACTTC.

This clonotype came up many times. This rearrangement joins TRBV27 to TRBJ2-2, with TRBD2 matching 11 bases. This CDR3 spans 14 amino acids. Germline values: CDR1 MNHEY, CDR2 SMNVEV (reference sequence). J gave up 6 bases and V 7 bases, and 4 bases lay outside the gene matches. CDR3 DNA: TGTGCCAGCACCATAGCGGGAGGGCCCGGGGAGCTGTTTTTT. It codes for CASTIAGGPGELFF.

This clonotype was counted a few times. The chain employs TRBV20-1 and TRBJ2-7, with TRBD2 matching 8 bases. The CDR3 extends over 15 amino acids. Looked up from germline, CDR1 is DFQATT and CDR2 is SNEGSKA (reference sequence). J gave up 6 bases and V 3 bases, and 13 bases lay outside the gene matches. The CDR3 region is CSASGLAGPIAEQYF. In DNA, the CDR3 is TGCAGTGCTAGTGGGCTAGCGGGTCCCATCGCCGAGCAGTACTTC.

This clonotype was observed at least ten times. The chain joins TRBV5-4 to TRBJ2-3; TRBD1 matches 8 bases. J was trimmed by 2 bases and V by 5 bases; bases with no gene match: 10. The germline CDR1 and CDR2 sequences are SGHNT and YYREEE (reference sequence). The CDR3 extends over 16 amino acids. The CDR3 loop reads CASRTRTGIFTDTQYF. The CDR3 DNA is TGTGCCAGCAGGACAAGGACAGGGATTTTCACAGATACGCAGTATTTT. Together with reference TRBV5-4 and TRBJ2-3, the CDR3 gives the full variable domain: ETGVTQSPTHLIKTRGQQVTLRCSSQSGHNTVSWYQQALGQGPQFIFQYYREEENGRGNFPPRFSGLQFPNYSSELNVNALELDDSALYLCASRTRTGIFTDTQYFGPGTRLTVL.

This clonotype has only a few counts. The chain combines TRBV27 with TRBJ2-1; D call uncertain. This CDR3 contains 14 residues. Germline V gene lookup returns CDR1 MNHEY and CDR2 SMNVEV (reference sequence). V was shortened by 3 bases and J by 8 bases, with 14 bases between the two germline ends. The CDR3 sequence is CASSFTPGPYEQFF. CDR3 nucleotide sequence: TGTGCCAGCAGTTTCACTCCCGGACCCTATGAGCAGTTCTTC.

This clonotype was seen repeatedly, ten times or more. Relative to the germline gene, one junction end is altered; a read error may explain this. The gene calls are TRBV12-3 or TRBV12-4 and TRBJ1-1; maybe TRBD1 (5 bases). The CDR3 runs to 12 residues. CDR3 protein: CASSLGGVEAFF. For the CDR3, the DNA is TGTGCCAGCAGCTTAGGAGGGGTTGAAGCTTTCTTT.

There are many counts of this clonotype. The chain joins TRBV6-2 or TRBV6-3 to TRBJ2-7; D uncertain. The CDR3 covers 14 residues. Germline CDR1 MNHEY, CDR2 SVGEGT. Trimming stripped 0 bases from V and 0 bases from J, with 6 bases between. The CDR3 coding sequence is TGTGCCAGCAGTTACTCGGCGAGCTCCTACGAGCAGTACTTC. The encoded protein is CASSYSASSYEQYF.

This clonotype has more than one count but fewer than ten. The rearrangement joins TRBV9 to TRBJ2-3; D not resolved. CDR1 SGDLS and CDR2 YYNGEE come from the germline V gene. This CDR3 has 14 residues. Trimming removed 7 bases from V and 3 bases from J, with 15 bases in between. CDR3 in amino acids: CASADKGSTDTQYF. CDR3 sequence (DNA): TGTGCCAGCGCGGATAAGGGCAGTACAGATACGCAGTATTTT.

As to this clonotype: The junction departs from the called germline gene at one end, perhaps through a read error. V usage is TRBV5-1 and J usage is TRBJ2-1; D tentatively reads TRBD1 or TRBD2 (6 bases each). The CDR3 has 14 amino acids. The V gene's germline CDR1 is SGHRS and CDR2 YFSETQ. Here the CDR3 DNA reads TGCACCAGCAGCTTGGTGGCAGGGGAGGATGAGCAGTTCTTC. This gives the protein CTSSLVAGEDEQFF. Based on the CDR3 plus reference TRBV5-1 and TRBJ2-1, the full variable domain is KAGVTQTPRYLIKTRGQQVTLSCSPISGHRSVSWYQQTPGQGLQFLFEYFSETQRNKGNFPGRFSGRQFSNSRSEMNVSTLELGDSALYLCTSSLVAGEDEQFFGPGTRLTVL.

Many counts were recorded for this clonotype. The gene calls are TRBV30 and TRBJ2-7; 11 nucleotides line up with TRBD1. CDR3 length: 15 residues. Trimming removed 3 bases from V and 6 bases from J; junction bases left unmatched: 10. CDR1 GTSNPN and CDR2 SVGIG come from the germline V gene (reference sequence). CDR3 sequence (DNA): TGTGCCTGGAGAGGAACCGGGACAGGGGGAGGCGAGCAGTACTTC. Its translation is CAWRGTGTGGGEQYF.

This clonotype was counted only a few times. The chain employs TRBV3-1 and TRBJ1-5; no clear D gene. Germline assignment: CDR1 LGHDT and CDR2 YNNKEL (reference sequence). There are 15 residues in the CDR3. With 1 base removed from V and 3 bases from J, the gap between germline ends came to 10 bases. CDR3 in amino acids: CASSQGYSNNQPQHF. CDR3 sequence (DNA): TGTGCCAGCAGCCAAGGATACAGTAACAATCAGCCCCAGCATTTT.

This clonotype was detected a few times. The CDR3 coding sequence is TGTGCCAGCAGCCGGGGGGCGAGCGCTGAAGCTTTCTTT. This translates into CASSRGASAEAFF. This chain joins TRBV6-1 and TRBJ1-1, with D perhaps TRBD1 (6 bases). Trimming took off 6 bases at V and 6 bases at J, with 14 bases between the two ends. CDR3 length equals 13 residues. Germline CDR1 is MNHNS and CDR2 is SASEGT.

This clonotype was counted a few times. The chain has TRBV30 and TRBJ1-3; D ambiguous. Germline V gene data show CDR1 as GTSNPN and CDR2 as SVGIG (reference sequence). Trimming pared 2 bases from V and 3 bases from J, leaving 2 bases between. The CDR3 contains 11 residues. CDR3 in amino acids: CAWSHGNTIYF. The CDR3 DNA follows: TGTGCCTGGAGTCATGGAAACACCATATATTTT.

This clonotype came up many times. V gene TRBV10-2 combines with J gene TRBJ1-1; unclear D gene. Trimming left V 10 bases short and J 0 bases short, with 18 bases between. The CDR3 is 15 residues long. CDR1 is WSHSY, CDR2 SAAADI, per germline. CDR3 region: CATALNVIMNTEAFF. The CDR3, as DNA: TGCGCCACTGCGCTGAACGTAATAATGAACACTGAAGCTTTCTTT.

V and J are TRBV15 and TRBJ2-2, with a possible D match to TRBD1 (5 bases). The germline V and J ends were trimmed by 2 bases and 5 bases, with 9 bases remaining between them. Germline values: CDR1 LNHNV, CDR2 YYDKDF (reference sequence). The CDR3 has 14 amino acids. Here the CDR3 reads CATSRLGETGELFF. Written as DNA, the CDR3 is TGTGCCACCAGCAGACTAGGGGAAACCGGGGAGCTGTTTTTT.

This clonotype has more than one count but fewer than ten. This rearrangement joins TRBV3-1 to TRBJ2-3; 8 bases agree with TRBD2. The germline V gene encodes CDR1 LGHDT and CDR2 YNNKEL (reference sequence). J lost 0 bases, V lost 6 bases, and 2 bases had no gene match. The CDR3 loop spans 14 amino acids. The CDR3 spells CASRRLASTDTQYF. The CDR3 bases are TGTGCCAGCAGGCGACTAGCGAGCACAGATACGCAGTATTTT.

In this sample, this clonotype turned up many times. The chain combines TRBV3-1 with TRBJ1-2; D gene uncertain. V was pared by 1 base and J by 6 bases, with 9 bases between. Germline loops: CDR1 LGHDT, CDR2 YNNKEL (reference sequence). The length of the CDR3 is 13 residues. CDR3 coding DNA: TGTGCCAGCAGCCAAGGGCTGAATGATGGCTACACCTTC. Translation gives CASSQGLNDGYTF.

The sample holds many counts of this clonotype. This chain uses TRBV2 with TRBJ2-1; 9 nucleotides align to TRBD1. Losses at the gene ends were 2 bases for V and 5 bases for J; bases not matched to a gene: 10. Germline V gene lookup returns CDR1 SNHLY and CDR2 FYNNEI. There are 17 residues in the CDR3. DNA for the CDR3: TGTGCCAGCAGTGAATGGGAGGGGACAGGGTTCAACAATGAGCAGTTCTTC. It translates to CASSEWEGTGFNNEQFF.

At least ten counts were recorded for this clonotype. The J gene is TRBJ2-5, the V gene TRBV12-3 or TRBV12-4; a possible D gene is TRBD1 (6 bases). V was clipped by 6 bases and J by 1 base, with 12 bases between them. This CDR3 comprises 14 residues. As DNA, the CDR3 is TGTGCCAGCAGGCTCAGGGGCGGCCAAGAGACCCAGTACTTC. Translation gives CASRLRGGQETQYF.

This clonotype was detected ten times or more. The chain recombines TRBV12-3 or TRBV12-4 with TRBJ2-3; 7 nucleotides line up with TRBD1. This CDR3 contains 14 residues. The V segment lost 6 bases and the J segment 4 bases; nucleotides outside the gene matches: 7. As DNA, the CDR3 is TGTGCCAGCAGCTCAAGAAGGGGGCCAGATACGCAGTATTTT. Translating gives CASSSRRGPDTQYF.

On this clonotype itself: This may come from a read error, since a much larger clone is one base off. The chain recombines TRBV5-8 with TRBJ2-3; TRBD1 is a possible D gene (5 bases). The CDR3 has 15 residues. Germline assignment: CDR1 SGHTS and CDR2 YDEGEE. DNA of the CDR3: TGTGCCAGCAGCTTGGAAGGGGCCCTCACAGATTCGCAGTATTTT. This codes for CASSLEGALTDSQYF.

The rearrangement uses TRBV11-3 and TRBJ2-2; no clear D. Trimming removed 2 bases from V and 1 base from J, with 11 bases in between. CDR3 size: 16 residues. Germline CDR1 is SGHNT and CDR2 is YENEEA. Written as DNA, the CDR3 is TGTGCCAGCAGCTTATTGTGGGCAGAGAACACCGGGGAGCTGTTTTTT. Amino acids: CASSLLWAENTGELFF.

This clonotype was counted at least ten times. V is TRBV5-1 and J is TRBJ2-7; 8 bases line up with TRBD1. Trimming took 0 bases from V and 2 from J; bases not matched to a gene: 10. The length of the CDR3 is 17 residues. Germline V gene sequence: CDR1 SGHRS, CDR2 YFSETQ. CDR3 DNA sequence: TGCGCCAGCAGCTTGGCGGGGGACAGGATTGGGGCCTACGAGCAGTACTTC. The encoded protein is CASSLAGDRIGAYEQYF.

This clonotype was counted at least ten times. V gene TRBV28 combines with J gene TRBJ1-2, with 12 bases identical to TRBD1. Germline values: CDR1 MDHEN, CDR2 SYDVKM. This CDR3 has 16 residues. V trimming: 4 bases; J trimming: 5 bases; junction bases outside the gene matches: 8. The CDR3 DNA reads TGTGCCAGCAGTTGGCCGGGACAGGGGGCGATGTATGGCTACACCTTC. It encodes CASSWPGQGAMYGYTF.

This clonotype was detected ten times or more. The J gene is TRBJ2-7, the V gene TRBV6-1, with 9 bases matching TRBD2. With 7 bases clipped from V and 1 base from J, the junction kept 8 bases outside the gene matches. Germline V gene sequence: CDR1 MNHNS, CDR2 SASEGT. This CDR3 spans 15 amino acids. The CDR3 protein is CASTRLAENSYEQYF. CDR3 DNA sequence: TGTGCCAGCACCAGACTAGCGGAAAATTCCTACGAGCAGTACTTC.

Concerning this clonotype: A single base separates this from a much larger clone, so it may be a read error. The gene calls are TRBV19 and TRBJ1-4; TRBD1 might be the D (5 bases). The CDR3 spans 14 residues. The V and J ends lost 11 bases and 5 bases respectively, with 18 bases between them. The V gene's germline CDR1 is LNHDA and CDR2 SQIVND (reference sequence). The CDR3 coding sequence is TGTGCCTCCCAATTCGAAAAGGGGAATGAAAAACTGTTTTTT. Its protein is CASQFEKGNEKLFF.

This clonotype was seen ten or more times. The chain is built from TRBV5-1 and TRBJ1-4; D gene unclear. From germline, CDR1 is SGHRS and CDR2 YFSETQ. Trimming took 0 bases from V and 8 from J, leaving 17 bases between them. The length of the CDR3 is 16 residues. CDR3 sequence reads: CASSLGWSNEGEKLFF. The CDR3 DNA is TGCGCCAGCAGCTTGGGGTGGTCGAACGAGGGAGAAAAACTGTTTTTT.

CDR3 protein: CATSRGTRQDGEQFF. The CDR3 DNA reads TGTGCCACCAGCAGAGGAACTCGTCAAGACGGGGAGCAGTTCTTC. The chain joins TRBV15 to TRBJ2-1; D not certain. Trimming cost V 1 base and J 10 bases, with 17 bases left between them. The germline V gene has CDR1 LNHNV and CDR2 YYDKDF (reference sequence). The CDR3 runs to 15 residues.

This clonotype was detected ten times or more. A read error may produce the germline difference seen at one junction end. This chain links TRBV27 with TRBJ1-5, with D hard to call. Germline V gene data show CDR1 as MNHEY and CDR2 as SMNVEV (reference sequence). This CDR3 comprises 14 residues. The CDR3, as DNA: TGTGCCAGCAAAACCTCTGGTGGTAATCAGTCCCAGCATTTT. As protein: CASKTSGGNQSQHF.